One sample yielded the 30 T cell receptor beta chains listed below, sequenced in a study of a mutant IDH1 vaccine in newly diagnosed glioma. Assay used: immunoSEQ multiplex PCR; TCRdb lists only in-frame clones, some missing. The table lists more than 40,000 clones, 88% of them singletons, with around 5.7% in the top ten. The time point: week 35, safety follow-up. The study gave 300 ug of mutant IDH1 20-mer peptide per vaccine dose, with topical imiquimod. Their cognate antigens are unknown. The sample consisted of PBMCs, taken from a glioma patient whose treatment included an IDH1 peptide vaccine. The receptors come from a woman aged 40 to 50 with glioma.

J is TRBJ2-5 and V is TRBV19; 7 bases are shared with TRBD2. CDR1 LNHDA and CDR2 SQIVND come from the germline V gene (reference sequence). This CDR3 is 18 amino acids long. The V and J ends lost 3 bases and 1 base, in that order; junction bases with no gene match: 14. The CDR3 region is CASSIRVQLAAIQETQYF. As DNA, the CDR3 is TGTGCCAGTAGTATCCGTGTCCAGCTAGCGGCAATCCAAGAGACCCAGTACTTC.

This clone was recorded once. The J gene is TRBJ1-2, the V gene TRBV7-8; D not resolved. Germline V gene sequence: CDR1 SGHVS, CDR2 FQNEAQ. This CDR3 is 11 amino acids long. Trimming removed 5 bases at V and 7 bases at J, with 8 bases between. In DNA, the CDR3 is TGTGCCAGCAGCCCCGGGGTTGGCTACACCTTC. Translated, it gives CASSPGVGYTF.

The chain combines TRBV15 with TRBJ2-7; no clear D. Germline V gene lookup returns CDR1 LNHNV and CDR2 YYDKDF (reference sequence). V was cut by 0 bases and J by 5 bases, with 11 bases left in between. The CDR3 sequence is 14 residues long. CDR3 residues: CATSREAKFDEQYF. The CDR3 bases are TGTGCCACCAGCAGAGAGGCGAAGTTCGACGAGCAGTACTTC. Using reference TRBV15 and TRBJ2-7 for the parts outside the CDR3, the full variable domain is DAMVIQNPRYQVTQFGKPVTLSCSQTLNHNVMYWYQQKSSQAPKLLFHYYDKDFNNEADTPDNFQSRRPNTSFCFLDIRSPGLGDTAMYLCATSREAKFDEQYFGPGTRLTVT.

The chain links TRBV5-1 to TRBJ2-1; perhaps TRBD2 as D (5 bases). V was trimmed by 4 bases and J by 5 bases, leaving 10 bases between them. The CDR3 totals 13 residues. Germline V CDR1 and CDR2: SGHRS, YFSETQ. The DNA of the CDR3 is TGCGCCAGCAGCATTCTAGCCCACAATGAGCAGTTCTTC. Translation gives CASSILAHNEQFF.

The count of this clone is one. The DNA for the CDR3 is TGTGCCAGCAGTGACGTATCGGTTTTTAATCAGCCCCAGCATTTT. It yields the protein CASSDVSVFNQPQHF. V gene TRBV2 combines with J gene TRBJ1-5, with D hard to call. CDR1 and CDR2 from the germline V gene are SNHLY and FYNNEI. Trimming removed 3 bases from V and 4 bases from J, with 13 bases in between. CDR3 size: 15 residues.

The chain recombines TRBV5-1 with TRBJ1-1, with no clear D. This CDR3 is 14 amino acids long. Trimming shortened V by 0 bases and J by 0 bases, and 6 bases separated the two germline ends. CDR1 is SGHRS, CDR2 YFSETQ, per germline. CDR3 region: CASSLEIMNTEAFF. The CDR3 bases are TGCGCCAGCAGCTTGGAGATCATGAACACTGAAGCTTTCTTT.

The rearrangement uses TRBV18 and TRBJ2-1; D unclear. Trimming shortened V by 3 bases and J by 5 bases, and 5 bases separated the two germline ends. The CDR3 is 12 residues long. The germline CDR1 and CDR2 sequences are KGHSH and LQKENI. CDR3 nucleotides: TGTGCCAGCTCACCCTATAACAATGAGCAGTTCTTC. This gives the protein CASSPYNNEQFF.

This clone showed up just a few times. DNA for the CDR3: TGTGCCAGCAGCCCAGCCCAGGGAGCCTACGAGCAGTACTTC. This gives the protein CASSPAQGAYEQYF. The J gene is TRBJ2-7, the V gene TRBV7-2, with D possibly being TRBD1 or TRBD2 (5 bases each). There are 14 residues in the CDR3. Germline CDR1 and CDR2: SGHTA and FQGNSA. The V end was cut by 5 bases, the J end by 2 bases, with 13 bases between.

The V call is TRBV7-9, the J call TRBJ1-1; possibly TRBD1 for D (5 bases). The germline V gene encodes CDR1 SEHNR and CDR2 FQNEAQ (reference sequence). Trimming shortened V by 0 bases and J by 5 bases, and 13 bases separated the two germline ends. CDR3 length equals 15 residues. The CDR3 bases are TGTGCCAGCAGCTTAGCGGGGGGAATAGGAACTGAAGCTTTCTTT. Its protein is CASSLAGGIGTEAFF. The full variable domain, its missing parts supplied by reference TRBV7-9 and TRBJ1-1, is DTGVSQNPRHKITKRGQNVTFRCDPISEHNRLYWYRQTLGQGPEFLTYFQNEAQLEKSRLLSDRFSAERPKGSFSTLEIQRTEQGDSAMYLCASSLAGGIGTEAFFGQGTRLTVV.

V usage is TRBV7-9 and J usage is TRBJ2-1; possible D gene TRBD2, 10 bases. The CDR3 contains 17 residues. V lost 5 bases to trimming and J lost 10 bases, with 27 bases between them. CDR1 is SEHNR, CDR2 FQNEAQ, per germline (reference sequence). This CDR3 reads CASSAGQGMLAGDEQFF. DNA of the CDR3: TGTGCCAGCAGCGCGGGACAGGGAATGCTAGCGGGAGACGAGCAGTTCTTC.

This chain uses TRBV30 with TRBJ2-3, with no clear D. The germline gives CDR1 GTSNPN, CDR2 SVGIG (reference sequence). The ends were cut back, 0 bases at V and 5 bases at J, with 9 bases in the middle. The CDR3 has 13 residues. This chain's CDR3 is CAWSVGKRDTQYF. The CDR3 DNA is TGTGCCTGGAGTGTAGGCAAAAGAGATACGCAGTATTTT.

The chain carries TRBV4-1 and TRBJ1-2; 8 bases align to TRBD1. The CDR3 length is 15 residues. V shed 4 bases, J shed 0 bases, and the junction held 4 bases outside the gene matches. The V gene's germline CDR1 is MGHRA and CDR2 YSYEKL. CDR3 in amino acids: CASSPMTGANYGYTF. The CDR3 nucleotides are TGCGCCAGCAGCCCAATGACAGGGGCTAACTATGGCTACACCTTC.

This clone was counted between two and nine times. The V gene is TRBV19, the J gene TRBJ1-6; D not resolved. The ends were cut back, 4 bases at V and 13 bases at J, with 17 bases in the middle. The CDR3 is 14 residues long. Per the germline V gene, CDR1 is LNHDA and CDR2 is SQIVND (reference sequence). The CDR3 is CASSTGRGAYPLHF. CDR3 coding DNA: TGTGCCAGTAGTACTGGCCGAGGAGCCTACCCCCTCCACTTT.

This clone has a single count. This chain joins TRBV4-3 and TRBJ1-2, with D unresolved. The V and J ends lost 1 base and 8 bases respectively, with 14 bases between them. CDR1 and CDR2 from the germline V gene are LGHNA and YSLEER. The CDR3 loop spans 14 amino acids. The CDR3 loop reads CASSQVNPTMGYTF. The CDR3 DNA sequence: TGCGCCAGCAGCCAAGTTAACCCTACAATGGGCTACACCTTC.

The V and J genes are TRBV6-5 and TRBJ2-1; TRBD2 might be the D (5 bases). Trimming left V 0 bases short and J 0 bases short, with 9 bases between. Germline V gene data show CDR1 as MNHEY and CDR2 as SVGAGI. The length of the CDR3 is 16 residues. The CDR3 is CASSYSRGFSYNEQFF. The CDR3 DNA sequence: TGTGCCAGCAGTTACTCGAGAGGGTTCTCCTACAATGAGCAGTTCTTC.

The chain joins TRBV19 to TRBJ2-1; 7 positions match TRBD2. The germline V gene encodes CDR1 LNHDA and CDR2 SQIVND (reference sequence). After removal of 9 bases from V and 2 bases from J, the junction contained 4 bases not matched to a gene. The CDR3 extends over 13 amino acids. The chain's CDR3 is CASREATYNEQFF. CDR3 sequence (DNA): TGTGCCAGCCGGGAGGCCACCTACAATGAGCAGTTCTTC.

The CDR3 DNA is TGTGCCAGTAGTATCCGGGAAGCAGAGACCCAGTACTTC. Protein: CASSIREAETQYF. The chain couples TRBV19 to TRBJ2-5; D perhaps matches TRBD2 (5 bases). Trimming stripped 3 bases from V and 4 bases from J, with 9 bases between. The CDR3 consists of 13 residues. Per the germline V gene, CDR1 is LNHDA and CDR2 is SQIVND (reference sequence).

The chain has TRBV6-1 and TRBJ1-1, with D possibly TRBD1 on 5 matching bases. The V end lost 3 bases, the J end lost 7 bases, and 15 bases lay between the germline ends. The germline gives CDR1 MNHNS, CDR2 SASEGT. The length of the CDR3 is 14 residues. For the CDR3, the DNA is TGTGCCAGCAGTGATGGGGCGGGGGAGATTGAAGCTTTCTTT. It yields the protein CASSDGAGEIEAFF.

This chain uses TRBV7-9 with TRBJ2-2; D possibly uses TRBD1 or TRBD2 (5 bases each). The CDR3 spans 16 residues. The V gene lost 5 bases and the J gene lost 3 bases, with 16 bases spanning the gap. CDR1 and CDR2 (germline): SEHNR, FQNEAQ (reference sequence). CDR3 coding DNA: TGTGCCAGCAGCCCACGTTGGCTGGGGGACACCGGGGAGCTGTTTTTT. Its translation is CASSPRWLGDTGELFF.

This chain joins TRBV18 and TRBJ2-5; the match to TRBD2 covers 12 bases. CDR1 KGHSH and CDR2 LQKENI come from the germline V gene. There are 17 residues in the CDR3. V lost 2 bases and J lost 2; bases outside the gene matches: 6. Written as DNA, the CDR3 is TGTGCCAGCTCACCATACGGACTAGCGGGACAACAAGAGACCCAGTACTTC. It specifies CASSPYGLAGQQETQYF.

This clone was recorded once. This sequence joins TRBV27 and TRBJ1-1, with a weak D call TRBD1 (6 bases). The CDR3 extends over 14 amino acids. Trimming took 7 bases from V and 4 from J, leaving 16 bases between them. CDR1 and CDR2 (germline): MNHEY, SMNVEV (reference sequence). CDR3 in amino acids: CASKTFRGSTEAFF. For the CDR3, the DNA is TGTGCCAGCAAAACTTTCAGGGGAAGCACTGAAGCTTTCTTT.

The chain uses TRBV6-1 and TRBJ2-7; D uncertain. Germline lookup yields CDR1 MNHNS and CDR2 SASEGT. Trimming cost V 0 bases and J 5 bases, with 8 bases left between them. This CDR3 spans 13 amino acids. CDR3 nucleotides: TGTGCCAGCAGTGAAGCCTTGGTCCACGAGCAGTACTTC. Its protein product is CASSEALVHEQYF.

This clone was recorded once. This chain connects TRBV4-1 to TRBJ2-7, with D tentatively TRBD2 (5 bases). Trimming cost V 0 bases and J 3 bases, with 12 bases left between them. The CDR3 has 15 amino acids. The germline gives CDR1 MGHRA, CDR2 YSYEKL. CDR3 protein: CASSQDPGSGYEQYF. CDR3 bases: TGCGCCAGCAGCCAAGATCCGGGATCGGGCTACGAGCAGTACTTC.

The chain carries TRBV9 and TRBJ1-1, with D possibly being TRBD1 (5 bases). The germline gives CDR1 SGDLS, CDR2 YYNGEE. Trimming took off 0 bases at V and 7 bases at J, with 10 bases between the two ends. This CDR3 has 13 residues. This CDR3 reads CASSVGQQGEAFF. The CDR3 DNA sequence: TGTGCCAGCAGCGTAGGGCAGCAGGGTGAAGCTTTCTTT.

The chain joins TRBV5-8 to TRBJ1-1; D gene unclear. Trimming cost V 2 bases and J 4 bases, with 15 bases left between them. Germline V lookup: CDR1 SGHTS, CDR2 YDEGEE. The CDR3 runs to 15 residues. In nucleotides, the CDR3 is TGTGCCAGCAGCTTACGAAAAGCGGCGAGCACTGAAGCTTTCTTT. Amino acids: CASSLRKAASTEAFF.

The CDR3: CSVGGNGNEKLFF. The CDR3 DNA sequence: TGCAGCGTCGGGGGCAACGGTAATGAAAAACTGTTTTTT. The chain employs TRBV29-1 and TRBJ1-4; possibly TRBD1 for D (6 bases). Germline CDR1 SQVTM, CDR2 ANQGSEA. Trimming shortened V by 6 bases and J by 4 bases, and 12 bases separated the two germline ends. The CDR3 has 13 residues.

The chain recombines TRBV4-1 with TRBJ1-2; 8 bases fit TRBD1. V was clipped by 2 bases and J by 8 bases; unmatched bases: 10. This CDR3 has 15 amino acids. Germline V gene lookup returns CDR1 MGHRA and CDR2 YSYEKL. DNA of the CDR3: TGCGCCAGCAGCCAATCTACCGGGACAGGTGGCGGCTACACCTTC. Translating gives CASSQSTGTGGGYTF.

This clone was counted a single time. The chain has TRBV29-1 and TRBJ2-3; no firm D call. Between the trimmed V and J ends, which lost 0 bases and 4 bases, there was a span of 17 bases. Germline CDR1 reads SQVTM; CDR2 reads ANQGSEA. This CDR3 region has 16 residues. DNA for the CDR3: TGCAGCGTTGAAGATCAGGCAGGCGGTAGATCAGATACGCAGTATTTT. Translated: CSVEDQAGGRSDTQYF.

The CDR3 protein is CASSQSGGIPPQYF. CDR3 bases: TGCGCCAGCAGCCAAAGCGGGGGGATTCCCCCGCAGTATTTT. The rearrangement joins TRBV4-3 to TRBJ2-3, with TRBD2 matching 9 bases. The CDR3 length is 14 residues. Germline assignment: CDR1 LGHNA and CDR2 YSLEER. Trimming took 2 bases from V and 10 from J; bases not matched to a gene: 7.

The genes are TRBV29-1 and TRBJ1-2; D is possibly TRBD1 (5 bases). The V gene's germline CDR1 is SQVTM and CDR2 ANQGSEA. V lost 2 bases, J lost 13 bases, and 20 bases lay in between. This CDR3 comprises 13 residues. The DNA of the CDR3 is TGCAGCGTTGAAATTCAGGGAGGATTAGCCGGCACCTTC. Translation gives CSVEIQGGLAGTF. Full variable domain (remainder filled in from reference TRBV29-1 and TRBJ1-2): SAVISQKPSRDICQRGTSLTIQCQVDSQVTMMFWYRQQPGQSLTLIATANQGSEATYESGFVIDKFPISRPNLTFSTLTVSNMSPEDSSIYLCSVEIQGGLAGTFGSGTRLTVV.